This TCR beta chain was captured in a study of blood T cell repertoires in COVID-19. Looking at the study overall: The study drew acute and convalescent COVID-19 samples from the United States, Italy and Spain. The cDNA or gDNA used as material had been derived from T cells, B-cell-depleted T cells, or PBMCs.

In the study's own analysis: Amplified reference gene primers provided the basis for estimating nucleated cell counts. Sequencing was performed with immunoSEQ multiplex PCR; in TCRdb, only in-frame clones are kept and a portion is missing. The V and J calls and the clone size are those of that table, but D and trimming were determined from the DNA. The sample consists of 200,000 to 250,000 clones, just under 90% of them appearing once. Seattle patients were enrolled during active infection and followed longitudinally. Germline loops: CDR1 SGHRS, CDR2 YFSETQ. Trimming took 0 bases from V and 5 from J, leaving 6 bases between them. CDR3 length equals 13 residues.

The origin of this receptor is a man between 25 and 39 years old with COVID-19, enrolled during active disease. The sample consisted of peripheral blood. The rearrangement joins TRBV5-1 to TRBJ1-5; D gene unclear. The CDR3 is CASSLGPHQPQHF. As DNA, the CDR3 is TGCGCCAGCAGCTTGGGGCCCCATCAGCCCCAGCATTTT.